This TCR beta chain was sequenced for a study of T-cell memory formation after mild COVID-19. This clonotype was picked up many times. CDR1 SGHRS and CDR2 YFSETQ come from the germline V gene. This CDR3 region has 13 residues. The V end was cut by 2 bases, the J end by 5 bases, with 11 bases between. One entry per CDR3 protein results from TCRdb running MiXCR on the 5' RACE reads. The table includes around 210,000 distinct CDR3 sequences, over 7.5% detected once. The sequence derives from a man aged 18 to 29 who had mild COVID-19 (a few samples of this study predate the infection). Cell type and time point are not known. J is TRBJ2-7 and V is TRBV5-1, with D possibly TRBD2 on 6 matching bases. Sequences were obtained from PBMCs or a T cell subset sorted from them (not recorded which). CDR3 loop: CASSFQGGNEQYF. The CDR3 bases are TGCGCCAGCAGCTTTCAGGGAGGTAACGAGCAGTACTTC.